This note documents a single T cell receptor (beta chain) sequence. Its target is not known. The V gene end was trimmed by 6 bases and the J gene end by 6 bases; junction bases not matched to a gene: 4. Germline V gives CDR1 ENHRY, CDR2 SYGVKD. The CDR3 totals 14 residues. The sample belongs to a study of cytomegalovirus exposure and HLA in healthy donors. Findings and limits, study-wide: Upon later analysis, TCR association rates were observed to vary by HLA locus, being highest for DRB1 and lowest for HLA-C. In a later analysis, CMV-associated beta chains were mostly HLA-associated, it appeared. High specificity and sensitivity for cytomegalovirus status were reported for the classifier.

The PCR was carried out with 60 Vbeta primers and 13 Jbeta primers. Clones were read by immunoSEQ multiplex PCR, and TCRdb kept only the in-frame ones, dropping some. This sample carries 100,000 to 150,000 clones, approximately 69% of them seen once, and the ten largest clones take 4%. This receptor was obtained from a man aged 40-49 years in good health and CMV-seropositive. This rearrangement joins TRBV10-3 to TRBJ2-1, with 11 bases identical to TRBD2. The sample consisted of PBMCs. The CDR3 DNA is TGTGCCATCAGGGAACTAGCGGGAGCCAATGAGCAGTTCTTC. Protein sequence: CAIRELAGANEQFF.